One sample yielded the 27 T cell receptor beta chains listed below, sequenced in a study of identical twins (dated by TCRdb to the mid-2010s). The library was made by 5' RACE. Sequencing was carried out with an Illumina HiSeq 2000. TCRdb itself trimmed the public reads at Q25 with fastp, ran MiXCR and retained productive beta chains. When rows share a CDR3 protein, they turn into one entry using the most common DNA and genes. The sample has approximately 500,000 distinct CDR3 sequences on record, less than 25% of them singletons. The ten largest clones take up around 3% of the sample. A further study also used this sample, focusing on T cells expressing NK-cell markers.

The specimen was CD4+ T cells sorted from blood. These TCRs come from a woman aged 18-29 years in good health.

The chain recombines TRBV9 with TRBJ2-7, with D perhaps TRBD2 (6 bases). The CDR3 is made up of 13 amino acids. Germline values: CDR1 SGDLS, CDR2 YYNGEE. V shed 4 bases and J shed 0 bases, with 8 bases lying between them. The CDR3 loop is CASSREYSYEQYF. In nucleotides, the CDR3 is TGTGCCAGCAGCCGGGAGTACTCCTACGAGCAGTACTTC.

This clonotype was counted only a few times. This chain joins TRBV12-3 or TRBV12-4 and TRBJ2-7; 10 nucleotides line up with TRBD2. CDR3 length: 15 residues. The ends lost 5 bases at V and 4 bases at J; junction bases unmatched: 8. Here the CDR3 DNA reads TGTGCCAGCAGTCCCCGGGTAGCGGGGGGATACGAGCAGTACTTC. Its translation: CASSPRVAGGYEQYF.

This clonotype occurred a few times. The chain carries TRBV10-3 and TRBJ2-1, with a weak D call TRBD2 (6 bases). This CDR3 region has 15 residues. The germline gives CDR1 ENHRY, CDR2 SYGVKD. V was pared by 2 bases and J by 0 bases, with 8 bases between. CDR3 DNA sequence: TGTGCCATCAGTGAGGCGGGGAGCTCCTACAATGAGCAGTTCTTC. It is translated as CAISEAGSSYNEQFF.

This clonotype was counted only a few times. V is TRBV6-1 and J is TRBJ1-5; a possible D gene is TRBD1 (5 bases). The V and J ends lost 5 bases and 6 bases respectively, with 17 bases between them. CDR3 length: 15 amino acids. Germline lookup yields CDR1 MNHNS and CDR2 SASEGT. CDR3 residues: CASSLKGLVGQPQHF. The CDR3 coding sequence is TGTGCCAGCAGTCTCAAGGGGCTAGTAGGTCAGCCCCAGCATTTT.

V usage is TRBV6-2 or TRBV6-3 and J usage is TRBJ2-7; tentatively, D is TRBD1 (5 bases). The CDR3 has 17 amino acids. Trimming took off 2 bases at V and 0 bases at J, with 17 bases between the two ends. Germline CDR1 MNHEY, CDR2 SVGEGT. CDR3 nucleotide sequence: TGTGCCAGCAGTTACGCGTGGGTGGGGCGAAGCTCCTACGAGCAGTACTTC. It specifies CASSYAWVGRSSYEQYF.

This clonotype has only a few counts. The chain uses TRBV12-3 or TRBV12-4 and TRBJ1-1; D call uncertain. The CDR3 has 15 residues. The V end lost 0 bases, the J end lost 0 bases, and 8 bases lay between the germline ends. The CDR3 DNA reads TGTGCCAGCAGTTTAGCATCCACCATGAACACTGAAGCTTTCTTT. It translates to CASSLASTMNTEAFF.

This chain links TRBV11-2 with TRBJ2-3, with TRBD1 matching over 9 bases. Trimming took 0 bases from V and 5 from J; bases not matched to a gene: 3. The CDR3 consists of 15 residues. Per germline, CDR1 SGHAT and CDR2 FQNNGV. The CDR3 sequence: CASSLEQGAGDTQYF. The CDR3 DNA follows: TGTGCCAGCAGCTTAGAACAGGGGGCCGGAGATACGCAGTATTTT. The entire variable domain, with the rest obtained from reference TRBV11-2 and TRBJ2-3, is as follows: EAGVAQSPRYKIIEKRQSVAFWCNPISGHATLYWYQQILGQGPKLLIQFQNNGVVDDSQLPKDRFSAERLKGVDSTLKIQPAKLEDSAVYLCASSLEQGAGDTQYFGPGTRLTVL.

V is TRBV6-1 and J is TRBJ2-3; TRBD2 aligns across 7 bases. The CDR3 extends over 15 amino acids. Looked up from germline, CDR1 is MNHNS and CDR2 is SASEGT. V shed 6 bases and J 5 bases; nucleotides not matched to a gene: 11. CDR3 sequence reads: CASRPPTWGGDTQYF. CDR3 nucleotide sequence: TGTGCCAGCAGACCTCCGACTTGGGGGGGAGATACGCAGTATTTT.

This clonotype has only a few counts. The J gene is TRBJ1-3, the V gene TRBV5-1; D gene uncertain. The CDR3 has 15 residues. V was trimmed by 6 bases and J by 0 bases, leaving 13 bases between them. Per the germline V gene, CDR1 is SGHRS and CDR2 is YFSETQ. The DNA for the CDR3 is TGCGCCAGCAAGAAGGACGGGGACTCTGGAAACACCATATATTTT. This codes for CASKKDGDSGNTIYF.

V gene TRBV6-5 combines with J gene TRBJ1-2, with 9 bases aligning to TRBD1. Germline CDR1 MNHEY, CDR2 SVGAGI. The CDR3 has 14 amino acids. V shed 2 bases, J shed 5 bases, and the junction held 3 bases outside the gene matches. This chain's CDR3 is CASSYGQGPYGYTF. CDR3 in DNA: TGTGCCAGCAGTTACGGACAGGGGCCGTATGGCTACACCTTC.

J is TRBJ1-1 and V is TRBV12-5; D is unresolved. The CDR3 has 12 residues. Trimming took 2 bases from V and 5 from J, leaving 6 bases between them. Germline CDR1 LGHNT, CDR2 FRNRAP. CDR3 sequence: CASGLYGTEAFF. The CDR3 coding sequence is TGTGCTAGTGGTTTGTACGGTACTGAAGCTTTCTTT.

This clonotype was seen a few times. Here the CDR3 DNA reads TGTGCCTGCCGAGGGCAGACTAATGAAAAACTGTTTTTT. This sequence encodes CACRGQTNEKLFF. The chain couples TRBV6-1 to TRBJ1-4; D is unclear. This CDR3 has 13 amino acids. Per the germline V gene, CDR1 is MNHNS and CDR2 is SASEGT. V lost 11 bases and J 2 bases, leaving 12 bases between the germline ends.

CDR3 loop: CSVLRERGTEAFF. CDR3 coding DNA: TGCAGCGTTCTCAGGGAACGGGGCACTGAAGCTTTCTTT. This chain connects TRBV29-1 to TRBJ1-1, with TRBD1 as a possible D gene (5 bases). V was pared by 5 bases and J by 4 bases, with 14 bases between. The CDR3 totals 13 residues. Germline values: CDR1 SQVTM, CDR2 ANQGSEA.

This clonotype is a singleton in its sample. The CDR3 here is CASRTGLTDTQYF. Written as DNA, the CDR3 is TGTGCCAGCAGGACAGGACTCACAGATACGCAGTATTTT. The chain carries TRBV6-1 and TRBJ2-3; D is possibly TRBD1 (6 bases). The CDR3 contains 13 residues. Germline V gene data show CDR1 as MNHNS and CDR2 as SASEGT. V was cut by 6 bases and J by 2 bases, with 9 bases left in between.

This clonotype was counted a few times. The chain has TRBV12-3 or TRBV12-4 and TRBJ2-2; the match to TRBD2 covers 13 bases. There are 17 residues in the CDR3. Trimming at V came to 5 bases and at J to 1 base, leaving 4 bases not matched to a gene. The CDR3 DNA reads TGTGCCAGCAGTAGGACTAGCGGGGGCCTGAACACCGGGGAGCTGTTTTTT. It encodes CASSRTSGGLNTGELFF.

This clonotype was counted a few times. This chain joins TRBV2 and TRBJ2-1; 7 bases line up with TRBD2. Trimming cost V 4 bases and J 2 bases; bases outside gene matches: 5. Looked up from germline, CDR1 is SNHLY and CDR2 is FYNNEI. The CDR3 covers 15 residues. The CDR3: CASSALGGAYNEQFF. CDR3 bases: TGTGCCAGCAGTGCCCTTGGGGGGGCCTACAATGAGCAGTTCTTC.

This clonotype was observed a single time. The chain carries TRBV6-1 and TRBJ1-6; 7 bases are shared with TRBD1. J gave up 7 bases and V 10 bases, and 13 bases lay outside the gene matches. This CDR3 contains 15 residues. Germline-derived CDR1 and CDR2 are MNHNS and SASEGT. The CDR3 loop is CATIPEGAGNSPLHF. For the CDR3, the DNA is TGTGCCACTATCCCGGAGGGGGCCGGCAATTCACCCCTCCACTTT.

V is TRBV6-5 and J is TRBJ2-2; TRBD2 might be the D (5 bases). V shed 3 bases and J shed 0 bases, with 11 bases lying between them. Looked up from germline, CDR1 is MNHEY and CDR2 is SVGAGI. The CDR3 runs to 16 residues. CDR3 DNA: TGTGCCAGCAGTTATCCACTAGTCGCGAACACCGGGGAGCTGTTTTTT. It encodes CASSYPLVANTGELFF.

The chain carries TRBV20-1 and TRBJ2-3, with D perhaps matching TRBD1 (6 bases). Per germline, CDR1 DFQATT and CDR2 SNEGSKA (reference sequence). The CDR3 loop spans 16 amino acids. V shed 0 bases and J shed 3 bases, with 16 bases lying between them. The CDR3 here is CSARDLNRVGTDTQYF. The CDR3 bases are TGCAGTGCTAGAGATCTTAACAGGGTCGGGACAGATACGCAGTATTTT.

The rearrangement links TRBV11-2 to TRBJ1-2; D may be TRBD1 (5 bases). The CDR3 contains 16 residues. Germline V gene lookup returns CDR1 SGHAT and CDR2 FQNNGV. The germline V and J ends were trimmed by 3 bases and 0 bases, with 14 bases remaining between them. CDR3 nucleotides: TGTGCCAGCAGCTTGACCCAGGGAAGGCCTAACTATGGCTACACCTTC. Protein sequence: CASSLTQGRPNYGYTF.

This clonotype was seen more than once but under ten times. The J gene is TRBJ2-1, the V gene TRBV5-1; TRBD2 matches at 13 bases. The V segment lost 0 bases and the J segment 4 bases; nucleotides outside the gene matches: 10. CDR1 and CDR2 (germline): SGHRS, YFSETQ. There are 19 residues in the CDR3. The DNA of the CDR3 is TGCGCCAGCAGCTTGGGGACTAGCGGGGGCCCACCTTTGTACAATGAGCAGTTCTTC. Protein: CASSLGTSGGPPLYNEQFF.

The genes are TRBV7-9 and TRBJ2-1, with D possibly matching TRBD1 (5 bases). The CDR3 contains 16 residues. Germline lookup yields CDR1 SEHNR and CDR2 FQNEAQ (reference sequence). V lost 1 base to trimming and J lost 5 bases, with 15 bases between them. CDR3 protein: CASSLVHRIDNNEQFF. DNA of the CDR3: TGTGCCAGCAGCTTAGTACACAGGATAGATAACAATGAGCAGTTCTTC.

This clonotype was counted between two and nine times. V gene TRBV5-1 combines with J gene TRBJ2-7; D ambiguous. The ends were cut back, 0 bases at V and 1 base at J, with 14 bases in the middle. The CDR3 has 16 amino acids. CDR1 SGHRS and CDR2 YFSETQ come from the germline V gene. The CDR3 bases are TGCGCCAGCAGCTTGGCGTCCGGTGGAAAATCCTACGAGCAGTACTTC. Its protein product is CASSLASGGKSYEQYF.

The chain joins TRBV12-3 or TRBV12-4 to TRBJ2-5; D ambiguous. This CDR3 spans 14 amino acids. V lost 3 bases and J lost 3, with 11 bases in between. The CDR3: CASSFVPAKETQYF. The CDR3 DNA sequence: TGTGCCAGCAGTTTCGTTCCAGCGAAAGAGACCCAGTACTTC.

This clonotype was observed a handful of times. The rearrangement links TRBV20-1 to TRBJ1-1; tentatively, D is TRBD1 (5 bases). This CDR3 has 10 amino acids. CDR1 DFQATT and CDR2 SNEGSKA come from the germline V gene (reference sequence). CDR3 residues: CSLTRGEAFF. The CDR3, as DNA: TGCAGCCTAACGCGGGGGGAAGCTTTCTTT.

This chain connects TRBV6-1 to TRBJ2-5, with TRBD1 identical over 7 bases. The ends lost 8 bases at V and 1 base at J; junction bases unmatched: 4. The CDR3 has 13 residues. Germline V CDR1 and CDR2: MNHNS, SASEGT. DNA for the CDR3: TGTGCCAGCGGACGGACAGGCCAAGAGACCCAGTACTTC. This codes for CASGRTGQETQYF.

There are a few counts of this clonotype. The CDR3: CASSLAAGDNEQFF. CDR3 in DNA: TGTGCCAGCAGCTTAGCAGCGGGGGACAATGAGCAGTTCTTC. The gene calls are TRBV7-2 and TRBJ2-1; 8 bases align to TRBD2. Unmatched junction bases numbered 0, after V lost 0 bases and J lost 5 bases. The CDR3 loop spans 14 amino acids. Germline CDR1 SGHTA, CDR2 FQGNSA.